This T cell receptor (beta chain) was sequenced in a study of siplizumab effects on memory and regulatory T cells. Overall study results and limits: Among sequences traceable to unstimulated CD4+ memory cells, alloreactive ones were significantly reduced by siplizumab. The diversity of naive T cells seemed greater than that of memory cells, and their alloresponse contribution seemed major. Among mappable alloreactive CD4+ clones, the Treg-derived fraction averaged approximately 75% with siplizumab versus around 30% in controls. Confirmatory evidence of suppressive function in proliferating siplizumab-culture Tregs was not obtained.

Concerning this clone: As yet, its antigen is unknown.

Between the trimmed V and J ends, which lost 1 base and 7 bases, there was a span of 12 bases. The germline CDR1 and CDR2 sequences are SGDLS and YYNGEE. This CDR3 region has 14 residues. TCRdb's table, derived via immunoSEQ multiplex PCR, lists solely in-frame clones and lacks some. The sample lists about 100,000 clones, approximately 92% seen once, with roughly 0.15% in the top ten. The source of this sequence is a human donor in good health. The sample taken for sequencing was CD4+ T cells sorted from blood. The chain combines TRBV9 with TRBJ2-1; D might be TRBD2 (5 bases). The CDR3 loop is CASSVLGSTNEQFF. DNA for the CDR3: TGTGCCAGCAGCGTACTAGGGAGTACGAATGAGCAGTTCTTC. Supplemented by reference TRBV9 and TRBJ2-1, the full variable domain reads DSGVTQTPKHLITATGQRVTLRCSPRSGDLSVYWYQQSLDQGLQFLIQYYNGEERAKGNILERFSAQQFPDLHSELNLSSLELGDSALYFCASSVLGSTNEQFFGPGTRLTVL.